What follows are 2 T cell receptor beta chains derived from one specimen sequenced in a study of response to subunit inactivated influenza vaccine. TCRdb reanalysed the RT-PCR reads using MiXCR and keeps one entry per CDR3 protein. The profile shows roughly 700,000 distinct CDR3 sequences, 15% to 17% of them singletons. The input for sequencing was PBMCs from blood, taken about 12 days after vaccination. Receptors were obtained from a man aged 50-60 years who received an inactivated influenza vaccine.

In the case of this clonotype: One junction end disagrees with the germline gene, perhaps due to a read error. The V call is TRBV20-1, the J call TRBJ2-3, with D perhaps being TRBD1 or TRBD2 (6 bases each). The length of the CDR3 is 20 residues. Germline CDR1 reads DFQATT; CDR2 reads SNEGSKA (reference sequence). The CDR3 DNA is TGCTGTGCTAGAGATCTAGGTAGCCCCGGGGGCCCGACGAGCACAGATACGCAGTATTTT. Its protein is CCARDLGSPGGPTSTDTQYF.

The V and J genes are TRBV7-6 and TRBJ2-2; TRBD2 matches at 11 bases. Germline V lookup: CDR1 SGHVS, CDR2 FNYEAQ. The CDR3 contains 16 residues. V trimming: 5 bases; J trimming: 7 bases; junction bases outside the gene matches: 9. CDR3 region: CASSLTSGGIGGELFF. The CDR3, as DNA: TGTGCCAGCAGCCTAACTAGCGGGGGTATCGGCGGGGAGCTGTTTTTT.